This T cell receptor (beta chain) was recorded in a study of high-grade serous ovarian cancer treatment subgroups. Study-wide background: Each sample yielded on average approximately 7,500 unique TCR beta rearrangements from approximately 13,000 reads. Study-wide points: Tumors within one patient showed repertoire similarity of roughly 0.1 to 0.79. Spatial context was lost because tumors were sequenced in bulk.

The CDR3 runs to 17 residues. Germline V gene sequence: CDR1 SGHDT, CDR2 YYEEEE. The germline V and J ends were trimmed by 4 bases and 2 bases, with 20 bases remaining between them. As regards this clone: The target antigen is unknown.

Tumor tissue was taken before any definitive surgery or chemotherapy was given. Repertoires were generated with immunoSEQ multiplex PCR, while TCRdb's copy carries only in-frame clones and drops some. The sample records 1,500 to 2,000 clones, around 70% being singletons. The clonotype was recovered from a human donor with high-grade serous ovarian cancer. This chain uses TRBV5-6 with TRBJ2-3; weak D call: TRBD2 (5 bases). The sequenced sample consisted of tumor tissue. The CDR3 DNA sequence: TGTGCCAGCAGCCCCACCCACCCGGAGGACTTCACAGATACGCAGTATTTT. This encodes CASSPTHPEDFTDTQYF. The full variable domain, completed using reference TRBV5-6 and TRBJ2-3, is DAGVTQSPTHLIKTRGQQVTLRCSPKSGHDTVSWYQQALGQGPQFIFQYYEEEERQRGNFPDRFSGHQFPNYSSELNVNALLLGDSALYLCASSPTHPEDFTDTQYFGPGTRLTVL.